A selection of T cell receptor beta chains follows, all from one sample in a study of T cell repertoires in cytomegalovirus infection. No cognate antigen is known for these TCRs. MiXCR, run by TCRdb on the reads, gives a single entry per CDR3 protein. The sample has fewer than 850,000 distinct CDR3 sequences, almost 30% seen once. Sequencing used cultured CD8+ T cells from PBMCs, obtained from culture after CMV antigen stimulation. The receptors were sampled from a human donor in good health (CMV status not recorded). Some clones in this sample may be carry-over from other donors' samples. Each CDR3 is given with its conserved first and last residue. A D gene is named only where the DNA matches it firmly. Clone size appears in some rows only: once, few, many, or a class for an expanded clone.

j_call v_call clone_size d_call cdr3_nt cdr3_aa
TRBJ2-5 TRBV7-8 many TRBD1 TGTGCCAGCAGTTCTCCAACGACAGGGGCGGAGACCCAGTACTTC CASSSPTTGAETQYF
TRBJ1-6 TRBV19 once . TGTGCCAGTAGTTTGTTTTCCAGACTTTCACCCCTCCACTTT CASSLFSRLSPLHF
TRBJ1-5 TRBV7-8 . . TGTGCCAGCAGAAGGGTCAAGAACCCTCAGCCCCAGCATTTT CASRRVKNPQPQHF
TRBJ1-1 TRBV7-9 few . TGTGCCAGCAGCTTATACGTCCCAGCTAACACTGAAGCTTTCTTT CASSLYVPANTEAFF
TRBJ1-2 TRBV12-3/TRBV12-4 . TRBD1 TGTGCCAGCAGTTTAGGACAGGGCCTTCTGGGCTACACCTTC CASSLGQGLLGYTF
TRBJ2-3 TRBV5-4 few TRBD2 TGTGCCAGCAGCACCGGACTAGCGGGGGGGCCTGGTAGAGATACGCAGTATTTT CASSTGLAGGPGRDTQYF
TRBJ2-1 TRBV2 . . TGTGCCAGCAGCGCCCGGGACAACTACAATGAGCAGTTCTTC CASSARDNYNEQFF
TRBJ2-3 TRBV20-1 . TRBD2 TGCAGTGCCAGGGCTTGGGCAGCGGGGGGCCCGGATACGCAGTATTTT CSARAWAAGGPDTQYF
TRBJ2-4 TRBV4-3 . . TGCGCCAGCAGCCAGGAGGACTCGAAAAACATTCAGTACTTC CASSQEDSKNIQYF
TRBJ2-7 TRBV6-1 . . TGTGCCAGCAGTGAAGGTCGGGGAATCCTCTACGAGCAGTACTTC CASSEGRGILYEQYF
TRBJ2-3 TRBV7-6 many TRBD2 TGTGCCAGCAGCTTGGGACTAGCGGAGGTTGGCACAGATACGCAGTATTTT CASSLGLAEVGTDTQYF
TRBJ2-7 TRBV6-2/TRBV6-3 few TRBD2 TGTGCCAGCAGCCCGAGGGGAGCGGGGGGATACGTCTCCTACGAGCAGTACTTC CASSPRGAGGYVSYEQYF
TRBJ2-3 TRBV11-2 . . TGTGCCAGCAGCTTCGAAGGAAGATTGACCAGAGATACGCAGTATTTT CASSFEGRLTRDTQYF
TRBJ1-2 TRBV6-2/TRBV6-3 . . TGTGCCAGCAGTCCGGGACCGACAGCTAACTATGGCTACACCTTC CASSPGPTANYGYTF
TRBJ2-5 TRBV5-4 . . TGTGCCAGCAGCTTAGGTGCGGGGGCCGACCAAGAGACCCAGTACTTC CASSLGAGADQETQYF
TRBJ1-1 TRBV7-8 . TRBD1 TGTGCCAGCAGCAGCAGACGACAGGGGAGTGAAGCTTTCTTT CASSSRRQGSEAFF
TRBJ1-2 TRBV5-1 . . TGCGCCAGCAGCTTGGGGCAAGGGTGGGGCTATGGCTACACCTTC CASSLGQGWGYGYTF
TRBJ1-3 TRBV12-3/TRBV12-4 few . TGTGCCAGCAGCCCGGGACGGTTCTCTGGAAACACCATATATTTT CASSPGRFSGNTIYF
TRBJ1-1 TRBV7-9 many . TGTGCCAGCAGCGGACGCGGAGGCACTGAAGCTTTCTTT CASSGRGGTEAFF
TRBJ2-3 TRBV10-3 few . TGTGCCATCAGTGAGACGGGGATAGATAGCACAGATACGCAGTATTTT CAISETGIDSTDTQYF
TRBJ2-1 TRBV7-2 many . TGTGCCAGCAGCTTGGCGGGGACCCTTTTTAATGAGCAGTTCTTC CASSLAGTLFNEQFF
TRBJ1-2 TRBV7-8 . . TGTGCCATCACGAAAATAGGGGGGCATGGCTACACCTTC CAITKIGGHGYTF
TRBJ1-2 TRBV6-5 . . TGTGCCACCGTTGGACACCTCTATGGCTACACCTTC CATVGHLYGYTF
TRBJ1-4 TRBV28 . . TGTGCCAGCAGTTTGGGGGGTATTAATGAAAAACTGTTTTTT CASSLGGINEKLFF
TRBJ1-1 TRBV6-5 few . TGTGCCAGCAGTTACCAAAGGGGGGCTGGTGAAGCTTTCTTT CASSYQRGAGEAFF
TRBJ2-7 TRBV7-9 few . TGTGCCAGCAGCTTAGGTTCAAAACCCTACGAGCAGTACTTC CASSLGSKPYEQYF
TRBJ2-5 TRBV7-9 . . TGTGCCAGCAGCCCCTCGGGTCCCGGGAGAGAGACCCAGTACTTC CASSPSGPGRETQYF
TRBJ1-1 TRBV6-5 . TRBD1 TGTGCCAGGGGCGGGACAGGGGACTTGAACACTGAAGCTTTCTTT CARGGTGDLNTEAFF
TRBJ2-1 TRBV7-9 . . TGTGCCAGCAGCCTACAGATGGAATACAATGAGCAGTTCTTC CASSLQMEYNEQFF
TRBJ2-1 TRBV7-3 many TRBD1 TGTGCCAGCAGCACAGGGGTTAGCTCCTACAATGAGCAGTTCTTC CASSTGVSSYNEQFF
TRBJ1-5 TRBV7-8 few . TGTGCCAGCAGATTAGGATATAGCAATCAGCCCCAGCATTTT CASRLGYSNQPQHF
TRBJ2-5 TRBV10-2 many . TGCGCCAGCAGTGAGCAAGGGTTCGGGGAGACCCAGTACTTC CASSEQGFGETQYF
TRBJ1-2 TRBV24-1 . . TGTGCCACCAGTGATTTTGGGACGAACTATGGCTACACCTTC CATSDFGTNYGYTF
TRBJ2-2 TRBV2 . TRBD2 TGTGCCAGCAGGGCCACTAGCGCGAACACCGGGGAGCTGTTTTTT CASRATSANTGELFF
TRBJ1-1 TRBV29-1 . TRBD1 TGCAGCGTTGAAGATCAGTGGGACAGGGTTGATGCTTTCTTT CSVEDQWDRVDAFF
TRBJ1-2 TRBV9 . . TGTGCCAGCAGCGCCCCCCGAGACCGGGGCCCACTTAGCTCTAACTATGGCTACACCTTC CASSAPRDRGPLSSNYGYTF
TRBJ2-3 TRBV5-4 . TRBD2 TGTGCCAGCAGCTACGGACTAGCGGGGGATGATACGCAGTATTTT CASSYGLAGDDTQYF
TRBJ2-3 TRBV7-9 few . TGTGCCAGCAGCTTAAAAGAGTCTAGCACAGATACGCAGTATTTT CASSLKESSTDTQYF
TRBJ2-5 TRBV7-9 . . TGTGCCAGCGGGGACCGCCATTCGGAGACCCAGTACTTC CASGDRHSETQYF
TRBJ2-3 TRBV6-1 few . TGTGCCAGCAGTCCCCGGAGGGGGGCAGGCACAGATACGCAGTATTTT CASSPRRGAGTDTQYF
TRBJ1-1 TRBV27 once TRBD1 TGTGCCAGCAGTTTCCGGGACAGGGGGAACACTGAAGCTTTCTTT CASSFRDRGNTEAFF
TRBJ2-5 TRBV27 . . TGTGCCAGCTACCACCAAGAGACCCAGTACTTC CASYHQETQYF